This is a list of T cell receptor beta chains from one sample in a study of blood T cell repertoires in COVID-19. Method: immunoSEQ multiplex PCR; TCRdb's copy keeps in-frame clones and lacks some. The profile shows about 170,000 clones, around 84% of them singletons. Sequences were obtained from peripheral blood. Every receptor here comes from a woman aged 70-85 years with COVID-19, enrolled during active disease. CDR3s include the opening cysteine and the closing phenylalanine or tryptophan. Each record gives: D gene, clone size, J gene, V gene, CDR3 protein, CDR3 DNA. The D gene is left open where the match is weak. Not all rows give a size; the values are once, few, many and, for expanded clones, a class.

d_gene: .; abundance: .; j_gene: TRBJ2-5; v_gene: TRBV3-1/TRBV3-2; CDR3aa: CASSRPQIQETQYF; CDR3nt: TGTGCCAGCAGCCGTCCACAAATCCAAGAGACCCAGTACTTC
d_gene: .; abundance: .; j_gene: TRBJ1-5; v_gene: TRBV30; CDR3aa: CAWSRFNQPQHF; CDR3nt: TGTGCCTGGAGTCGGTTCAATCAGCCCCAGCATTTT
d_gene: .; abundance: .; j_gene: TRBJ2-2; v_gene: TRBV9; CDR3aa: CASSVSAGQVGELFF; CDR3nt: TGTGCCAGCAGCGTATCTGCAGGGCAAGTCGGGGAGCTGTTTTTT
d_gene: TRBD1; abundance: once; j_gene: TRBJ1-2; v_gene: TRBV19; CDR3aa: CASTRQGFYGYTF; CDR3nt: TGTGCCAGTACCAGACAGGGGTTCTATGGCTACACCTTC
d_gene: TRBD1; abundance: once; j_gene: TRBJ1-5; v_gene: TRBV19; CDR3aa: CASKQMDRGLYQPQHF; CDR3nt: TGTGCCAGTAAGCAAATGGACAGGGGGCTCTATCAGCCCCAGCATTTT
d_gene: .; abundance: .; j_gene: TRBJ1-2; v_gene: TRBV6-5; CDR3aa: CASSHRGGGGYTF; CDR3nt: TGTGCCAGCAGCCACCGGGGAGGGGGTGGCTACACCTTC
d_gene: .; abundance: .; j_gene: TRBJ1-1; v_gene: TRBV7-3; CDR3aa: CASSLLGGRDTEAFF; CDR3nt: TGTGCCAGCAGCTTATTGGGGGGGCGAGACACTGAAGCTTTCTTT
d_gene: .; abundance: .; j_gene: TRBJ1-4; v_gene: TRBV7-9; CDR3aa: CASSLGGEKLFF; CDR3nt: TGTGCCAGCAGCTTGGGAGGTGAAAAACTGTTTTTT
d_gene: TRBD1; abundance: .; j_gene: TRBJ2-2; v_gene: TRBV2; CDR3aa: CASRRTGRKRNTGELFF; CDR3nt: TGTGCCAGCAGGAGGACAGGGAGGAAAAGGAACACCGGGGAGCTGTTTTTT
d_gene: .; abundance: .; j_gene: TRBJ2-5; v_gene: TRBV7-5; CDR3aa: CARSLRGFPPSCPKETQYF; CDR3nt: TGTGCCAGAAGCTTAAGGGGGTTTCCCCCATCATGCCCTAAAGAGACCCAGTACTTC
d_gene: .; abundance: .; j_gene: TRBJ2-5; v_gene: TRBV6-5; CDR3aa: CASRRTDQETQYF; CDR3nt: TGTGCCAGCAGGCGGACAGACCAAGAGACCCAGTACTTC
d_gene: .; abundance: .; j_gene: TRBJ2-3; v_gene: TRBV10-2; CDR3aa: CASSLDYTDTQYF; CDR3nt: TGCGCCAGCAGTCTGGACTACACAGATACGCAGTATTTT
d_gene: .; abundance: .; j_gene: TRBJ1-4; v_gene: TRBV9; CDR3aa: CASSAREGGNEKLFF; CDR3nt: TGTGCCAGCAGCGCCCGGGAGGGGGGCAATGAAAAACTGTTTTTT
d_gene: .; abundance: .; j_gene: TRBJ2-3; v_gene: TRBV19; CDR3aa: CASSPNADTQYF; CDR3nt: TGTGCCAGTAGCCCCAATGCAGATACGCAGTATTTT
d_gene: .; abundance: .; j_gene: TRBJ2-3; v_gene: TRBV5-4; CDR3aa: CASSTGWREDTQYF; CDR3nt: TGTGCCAGCAGCACGGGGTGGCGTGAGGATACGCAGTATTTT
d_gene: TRBD1; abundance: few; j_gene: TRBJ1-2; v_gene: TRBV6-2/TRBV6-3; CDR3aa: CASSGTGEAYGYTF; CDR3nt: TGTGCCAGCAGTGGGACAGGGGAGGCCTATGGCTACACCTTC
d_gene: TRBD1; abundance: .; j_gene: TRBJ1-1; v_gene: TRBV3-1/TRBV3-2; CDR3aa: CASSHPALDRVSCWNTEAFF; CDR3nt: TGTGCCAGCAGCCATCCTGCCTTGGACAGGGTAAGTTGTTGGAACACTGAAGCTTTCTTT
d_gene: TRBD1; abundance: .; j_gene: TRBJ1-3; v_gene: TRBV19; CDR3aa: CASSIRTGGDGNTIYF; CDR3nt: TGTGCCAGTAGTATTCGGACAGGAGGAGATGGAAACACCATATATTTT
d_gene: TRBD1; abundance: .; j_gene: TRBJ1-5; v_gene: TRBV28; CDR3aa: CAAGTGVQPQHF; CDR3nt: TGTGCCGCCGGGACAGGGGTTCAGCCCCAGCATTTT
d_gene: .; abundance: .; j_gene: TRBJ2-7; v_gene: TRBV11-2; CDR3aa: CASSLWSGDEQYF; CDR3nt: TGTGCCAGCAGCTTATGGTCAGGGGACGAGCAGTACTTC